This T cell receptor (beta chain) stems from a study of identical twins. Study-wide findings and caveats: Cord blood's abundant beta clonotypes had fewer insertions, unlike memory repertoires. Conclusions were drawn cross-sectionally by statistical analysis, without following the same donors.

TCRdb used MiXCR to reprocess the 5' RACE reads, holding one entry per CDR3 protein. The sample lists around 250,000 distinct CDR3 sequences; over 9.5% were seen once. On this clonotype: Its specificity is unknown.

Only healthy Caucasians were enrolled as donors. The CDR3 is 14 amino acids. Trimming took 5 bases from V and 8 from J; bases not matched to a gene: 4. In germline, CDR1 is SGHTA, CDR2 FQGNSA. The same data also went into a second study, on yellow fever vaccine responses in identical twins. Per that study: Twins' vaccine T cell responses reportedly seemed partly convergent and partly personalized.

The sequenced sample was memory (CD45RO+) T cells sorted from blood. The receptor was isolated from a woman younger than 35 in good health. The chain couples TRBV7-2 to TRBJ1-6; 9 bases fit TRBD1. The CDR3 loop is CASSPDRGYSPLHF. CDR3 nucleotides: TGTGCCAGCAGCCCAGACAGGGGGTATTCACCCCTCCACTTT.